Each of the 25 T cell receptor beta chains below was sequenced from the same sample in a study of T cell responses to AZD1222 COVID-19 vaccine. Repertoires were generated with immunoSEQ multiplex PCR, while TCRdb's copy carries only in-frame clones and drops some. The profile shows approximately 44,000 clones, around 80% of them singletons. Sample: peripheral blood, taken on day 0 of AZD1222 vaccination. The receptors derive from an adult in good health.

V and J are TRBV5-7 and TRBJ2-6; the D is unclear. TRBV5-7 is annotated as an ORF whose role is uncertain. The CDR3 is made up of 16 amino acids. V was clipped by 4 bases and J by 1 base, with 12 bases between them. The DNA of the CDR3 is TGTGCCAGCAGCCCATTACGTAATTCTGGGGCCAACGTCCTGACTTTC. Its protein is CASSPLRNSGANVLTF.

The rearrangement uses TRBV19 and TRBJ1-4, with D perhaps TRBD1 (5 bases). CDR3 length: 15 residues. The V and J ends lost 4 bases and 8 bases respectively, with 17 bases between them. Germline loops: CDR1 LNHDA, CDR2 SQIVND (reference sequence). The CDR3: CASSSYSGDGEKLFF. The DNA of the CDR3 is TGTGCCAGTAGTAGCTACTCCGGGGACGGAGAAAAACTGTTTTTT.

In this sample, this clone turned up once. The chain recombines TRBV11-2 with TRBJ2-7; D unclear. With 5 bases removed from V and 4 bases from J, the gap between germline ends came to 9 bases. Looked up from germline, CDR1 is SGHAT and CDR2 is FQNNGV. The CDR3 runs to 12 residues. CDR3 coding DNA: TGTGCCAGCAGCCGGATGGGATACGAGCAGTACTTC. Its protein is CASSRMGYEQYF.

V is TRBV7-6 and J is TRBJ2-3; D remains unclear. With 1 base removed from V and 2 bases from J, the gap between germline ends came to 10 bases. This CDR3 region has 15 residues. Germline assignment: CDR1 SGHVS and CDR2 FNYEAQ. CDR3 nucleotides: TGTGCCAGCAGCTTAGATCCGCGTTCCACAGATACGCAGTATTTT. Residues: CASSLDPRSTDTQYF.

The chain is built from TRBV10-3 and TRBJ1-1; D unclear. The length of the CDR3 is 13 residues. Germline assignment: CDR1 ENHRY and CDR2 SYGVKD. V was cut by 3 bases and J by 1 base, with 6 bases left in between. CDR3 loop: CAISDMGNTEAFF. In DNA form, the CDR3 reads TGTGCCATCAGTGACATGGGGAACACTGAAGCTTTCTTT.

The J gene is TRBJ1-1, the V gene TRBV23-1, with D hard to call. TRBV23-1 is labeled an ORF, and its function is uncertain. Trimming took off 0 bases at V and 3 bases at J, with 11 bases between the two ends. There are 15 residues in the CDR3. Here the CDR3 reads CASSQSPGADTEAFF. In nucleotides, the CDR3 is TGCGCCAGCAGTCAATCCCCAGGCGCGGACACTGAAGCTTTCTTT.

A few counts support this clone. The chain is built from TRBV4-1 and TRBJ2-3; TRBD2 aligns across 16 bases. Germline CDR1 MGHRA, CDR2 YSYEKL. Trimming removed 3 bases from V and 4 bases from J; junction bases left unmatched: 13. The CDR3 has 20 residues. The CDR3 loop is CASSHPGTSGGARPPDTQYF. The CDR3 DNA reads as TGCGCCAGCAGCCACCCCGGGACTAGCGGGGGGGCCCGCCCCCCAGATACGCAGTATTTT.

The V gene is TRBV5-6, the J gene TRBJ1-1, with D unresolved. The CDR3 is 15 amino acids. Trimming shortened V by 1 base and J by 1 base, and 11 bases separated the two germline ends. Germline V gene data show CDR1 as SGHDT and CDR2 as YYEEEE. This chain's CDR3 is CASSLLGRRNTEAFF. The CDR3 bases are TGTGCCAGCAGCTTGCTTGGGAGACGGAACACTGAAGCTTTCTTT.

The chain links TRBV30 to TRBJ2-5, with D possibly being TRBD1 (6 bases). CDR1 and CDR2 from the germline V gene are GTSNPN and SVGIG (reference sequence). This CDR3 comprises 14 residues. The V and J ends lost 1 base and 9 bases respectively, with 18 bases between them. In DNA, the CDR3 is TGTGCCTGGAGTGCAATCCCTCCCGAGGGGGCCCAGTACTTC. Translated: CAWSAIPPEGAQYF. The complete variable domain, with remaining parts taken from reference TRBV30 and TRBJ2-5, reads SQTIHQWPATLVQPVGSPLSLECTVEGTSNPNLYWYRQAAGRGLQLLFYSVGIGQISSEVPQNLSASRPQDRQFILSSKKLLLSDSGFYLCAWSAIPPEGAQYFGPGTRLLVL.

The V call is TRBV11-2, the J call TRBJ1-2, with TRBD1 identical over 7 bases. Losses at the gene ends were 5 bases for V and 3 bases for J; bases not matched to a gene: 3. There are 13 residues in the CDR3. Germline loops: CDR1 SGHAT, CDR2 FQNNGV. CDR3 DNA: TGTGCCAGCAGCGTAACAGGGGACTATGGCTACACCTTC. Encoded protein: CASSVTGDYGYTF.

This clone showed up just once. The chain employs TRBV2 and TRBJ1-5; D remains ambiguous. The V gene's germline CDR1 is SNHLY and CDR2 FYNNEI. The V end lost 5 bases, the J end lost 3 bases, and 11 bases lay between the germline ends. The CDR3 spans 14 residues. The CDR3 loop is CASSLGRNNQPQHF. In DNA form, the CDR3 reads TGTGCCAGCAGTCTTGGACGGAACAATCAGCCCCAGCATTTT.

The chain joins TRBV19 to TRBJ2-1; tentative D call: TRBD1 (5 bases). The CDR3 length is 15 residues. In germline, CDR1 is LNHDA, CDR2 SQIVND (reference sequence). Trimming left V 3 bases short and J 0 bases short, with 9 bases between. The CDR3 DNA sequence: TGTGCCAGTAGTATCGGCCAGGGCTCCTACAATGAGCAGTTCTTC. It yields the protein CASSIGQGSYNEQFF.

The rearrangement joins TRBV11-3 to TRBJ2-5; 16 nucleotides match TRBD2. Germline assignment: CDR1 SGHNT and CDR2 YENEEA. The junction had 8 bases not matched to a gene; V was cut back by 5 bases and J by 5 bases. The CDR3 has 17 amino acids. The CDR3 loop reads CASSPAGTSGRGETQYF. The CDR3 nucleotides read TGTGCCAGCAGCCCTGCGGGGACTAGCGGGAGGGGGGAGACCCAGTACTTC.

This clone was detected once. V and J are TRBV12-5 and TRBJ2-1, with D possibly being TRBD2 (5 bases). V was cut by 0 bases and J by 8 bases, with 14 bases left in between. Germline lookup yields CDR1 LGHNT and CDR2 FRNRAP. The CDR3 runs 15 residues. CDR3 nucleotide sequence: TGTGCTAGTGGTTTGGTCACTAGTCCATTGTATGAGCAGTTCTTC. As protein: CASGLVTSPLYEQFF.

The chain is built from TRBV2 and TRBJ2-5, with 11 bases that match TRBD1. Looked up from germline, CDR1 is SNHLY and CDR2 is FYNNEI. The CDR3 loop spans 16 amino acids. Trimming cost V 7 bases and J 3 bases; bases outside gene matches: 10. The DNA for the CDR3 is TGTGCCAGCATGTCCGGGACAGGGGGAGGAAAAGAGACCCAGTACTTC. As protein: CASMSGTGGGKETQYF. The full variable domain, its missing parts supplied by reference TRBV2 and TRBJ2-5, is EPEVTQTPSHQVTQMGQEVILRCVPISNHLYFYWYRQILGQKVEFLVSFYNNEISEKSEIFDDQFSVERPDGSNFTLKIRSTKLEDSAMYFCASMSGTGGGKETQYFGPGTRLLVL.

CDR3 DNA sequence: TGTGCCAGCAGCAAAGAAAGAGACAACAAGGAGAACACCGGGGAGCTGTTTTTT. This translates into CASSKERDNKENTGELFF. The chain is built from TRBV21-1 and TRBJ2-2; the table names TRBD1, a call not compared with the DNA. TRBV21-1 corresponds to a pseudogene. The CDR3 is 18 amino acids.

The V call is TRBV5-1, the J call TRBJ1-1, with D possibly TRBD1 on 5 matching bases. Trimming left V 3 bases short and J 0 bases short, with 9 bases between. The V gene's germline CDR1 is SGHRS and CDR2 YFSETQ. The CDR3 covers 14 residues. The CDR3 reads CASSWGPLNTEAFF. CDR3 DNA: TGCGCCAGCAGCTGGGGACCGTTGAACACTGAAGCTTTCTTT.

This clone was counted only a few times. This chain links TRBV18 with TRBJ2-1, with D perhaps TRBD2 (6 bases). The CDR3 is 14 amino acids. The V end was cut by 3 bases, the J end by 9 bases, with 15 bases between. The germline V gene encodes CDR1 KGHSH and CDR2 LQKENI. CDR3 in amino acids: CASSPTGGEGEQFF. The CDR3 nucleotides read TGTGCCAGCTCACCCACCGGGGGAGAGGGTGAGCAGTTCTTC.

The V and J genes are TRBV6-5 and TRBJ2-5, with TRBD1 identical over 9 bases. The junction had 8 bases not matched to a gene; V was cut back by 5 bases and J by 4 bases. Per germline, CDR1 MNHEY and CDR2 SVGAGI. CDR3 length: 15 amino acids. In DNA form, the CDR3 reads TGTGCCAGCAGTCGAACAGGGGGCCCGGGAGAGACCCAGTACTTC. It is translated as CASSRTGGPGETQYF.

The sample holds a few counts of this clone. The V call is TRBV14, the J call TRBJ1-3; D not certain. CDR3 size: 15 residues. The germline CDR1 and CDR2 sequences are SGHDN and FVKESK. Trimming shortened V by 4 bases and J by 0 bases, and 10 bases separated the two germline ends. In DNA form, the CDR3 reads TGTGCCAGCAGCCCTGGTCCTTTCTCTGGAAACACCATATATTTT. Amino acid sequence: CASSPGPFSGNTIYF.

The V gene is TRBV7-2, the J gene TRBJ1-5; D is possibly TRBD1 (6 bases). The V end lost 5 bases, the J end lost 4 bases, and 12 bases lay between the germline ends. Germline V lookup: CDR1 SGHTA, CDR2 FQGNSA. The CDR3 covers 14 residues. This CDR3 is CASSQDRGNQPQHF. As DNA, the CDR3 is TGTGCCAGCAGCCAGGACAGAGGGAATCAGCCCCAGCATTTT.

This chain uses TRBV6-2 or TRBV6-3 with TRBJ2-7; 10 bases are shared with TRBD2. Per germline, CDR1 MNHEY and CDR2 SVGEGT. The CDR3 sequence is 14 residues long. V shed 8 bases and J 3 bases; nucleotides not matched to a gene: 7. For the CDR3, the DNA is TGTGCCAGCCGCCGTAGCGGGGGGTACTACGAGCAGTACTTC. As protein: CASRRSGGYYEQYF.

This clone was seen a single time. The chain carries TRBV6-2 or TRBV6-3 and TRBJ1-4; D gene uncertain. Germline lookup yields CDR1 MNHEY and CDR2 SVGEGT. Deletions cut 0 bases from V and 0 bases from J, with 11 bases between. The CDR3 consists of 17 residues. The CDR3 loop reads CASSYSNKRTTNEKLFF. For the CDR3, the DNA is TGTGCCAGCAGTTACTCGAATAAAAGGACAACTAATGAAAAACTGTTTTTT.

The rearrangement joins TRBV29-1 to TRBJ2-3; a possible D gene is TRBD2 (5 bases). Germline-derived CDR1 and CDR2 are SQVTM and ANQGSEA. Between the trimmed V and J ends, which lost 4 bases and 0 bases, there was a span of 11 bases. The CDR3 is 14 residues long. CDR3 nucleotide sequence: TGCAGCGTTGCCCGGGGTACTAGCACAGATACGCAGTATTTT. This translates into CSVARGTSTDTQYF.

In DNA, the CDR3 is TGTGCCAGCAGCCGGGGCGAGGCGGGGGGCTCCTACGAGCAGTACTTC. Translating it yields CASSRGEAGGSYEQYF. This rearrangement joins TRBV27 to TRBJ2-7; TRBD2 matches at 8 bases. V shed 6 bases, J shed 0 bases, and the junction held 10 bases outside the gene matches. Germline-derived CDR1 and CDR2 are MNHEY and SMNVEV (reference sequence). The CDR3 is 16 residues long.